This passage covers 28 T cell receptor beta chains from one sample sequenced in a study of T cells in Graves' hyperthyroidism and ophthalmopathy (dated by TCRdb to between 2019 and 2020). Library preparation was by multiplex PCR. These reads were obtained on an Illumina HiSeq 2000. The TCR beta CDR3 regions were amplified from RNA transcripts. A first-round RT-PCR of the TCR CDR3 used the HTBI primer set with the Qiagen OneStep RT-PCR kit. TCRdb reworked the public reads: Q25 trimming with fastp, MiXCR clone assembly, productive beta chains retained. Merged by CDR3 protein, the rows form single entries marked with the most common genes and DNA. The sample profile shows 660,000 or so distinct CDR3 sequences; about 20% of them were found once. Roughly 30% of the sample comes from the top ten. The sample was blood. The receptors were sampled from a man younger than 40 with Graves' ophthalmopathy.

V is TRBV7-3 and J is TRBJ1-5; 9 bases are shared with TRBD1. The CDR3 sequence is 16 residues long. The V segment lost 4 bases and the J segment 1 base; nucleotides outside the gene matches: 5. CDR1 SGHTA and CDR2 FQGTGA come from the germline V gene. CDR3 protein: CASSYRGHLSNQPQHF. The CDR3 DNA sequence: TGTGCCAGCAGCTACAGGGGGCATTTGAGCAATCAGCCCCAGCATTTT. Looking up the rest from reference TRBV7-3 and TRBJ1-5 gives the full variable domain: GAGVSQTPSNKVTEKGKYVELRCDPISGHTALYWYRQSLGQGPEFLIYFQGTGAADDSGLPNDRFFAVRPEGSVSTLKIQRTERGDSAVYLCASSYRGHLSNQPQHFGDGTRLSIL.

The rearrangement uses TRBV7-2 and TRBJ2-1, with D possibly being TRBD1 (5 bases). Germline lookup yields CDR1 SGHTA and CDR2 FQGNSA. This CDR3 contains 15 residues. Trimming took 5 bases from V and 7 from J, leaving 18 bases between them. The CDR3 protein is CASSRQYDSINEQFF. CDR3 sequence (DNA): TGTGCCAGCAGCCGACAGTACGATTCGATTAATGAGCAGTTCTTC.

The chain employs TRBV4-1 and TRBJ1-1; perhaps TRBD1 as D (5 bases). Germline V gives CDR1 MGHRA, CDR2 YSYEKL. The CDR3 contains 14 residues. V lost 0 bases and J 8 bases, leaving 13 bases between the germline ends. The chain's CDR3 is CASSQETGGEEAFF. CDR3 bases: TGCGCCAGCAGCCAAGAAACGGGGGGGGAGGAAGCTTTCTTT.

In regard to this clonotype: A read error may explain this, as a much larger clone is one base away. This chain connects TRBV27 to TRBJ1-1; D is undetermined. Trimming pared 6 bases from V and 1 base from J, leaving 9 bases between. The CDR3 loop spans 13 amino acids. Germline CDR1 MNHEY, CDR2 SMNVEV (reference sequence). The CDR3 here is CASRREKNTEAFF. The CDR3 DNA reads as TGTGCCAGCAGAAGGGAAAAGAACACTGAAGCTTTCTTT.

This clonotype was detected ten times or more. This chain links TRBV4-2 with TRBJ2-7, with 8 bases identical to TRBD2. This CDR3 comprises 14 residues. With 0 bases clipped from V and 3 bases from J, the junction kept 1 base outside the gene matches. Germline V gene data show CDR1 as LGHNA and CDR2 as YNFKEQ. The CDR3 spells CASSQESGSYEQYF. DNA of the CDR3: TGTGCCAGCAGCCAAGAAAGCGGGAGCTACGAGCAGTACTTC.

This rearrangement joins TRBV5-8 to TRBJ2-5; no definite D call. The germline CDR1 and CDR2 sequences are SGHTS and YDEGEE. The CDR3 has 14 amino acids. V shed 6 bases and J shed 5 bases, with 17 bases lying between them. The CDR3 sequence: CASIPPFGPETQYF. The CDR3 region has the DNA TGTGCCAGCATCCCCCCGTTCGGGCCGGAGACCCAGTACTTC.

The rearrangement uses TRBV29-1 and TRBJ2-2; D not resolved. The CDR3 extends over 12 amino acids. V was cut by 6 bases and J by 1 base, with 6 bases left in between. Germline values: CDR1 SQVTM, CDR2 ANQGSEA. DNA of the CDR3: TGCAGCGTGCAGCGGAACACCGGGGAGCTGTTTTTT. Residues: CSVQRNTGELFF.

This sequence joins TRBV7-9 and TRBJ2-6; D remains ambiguous. Germline CDR1 SEHNR, CDR2 FQNEAQ (reference sequence). V was clipped by 6 bases and J by 0 bases, with 15 bases between them. The CDR3 is made up of 17 amino acids. CDR3 sequence: CASSPGLGYSGANVLTF. The DNA for the CDR3 is TGTGCCAGCAGTCCAGGATTGGGTTACTCTGGGGCCAACGTCCTGACTTTC.

This clonotype was found many times. This chain links TRBV28 with TRBJ1-1, with TRBD1 matching over 7 bases. This CDR3 has 16 amino acids. The V gene end was trimmed by 6 bases and the J gene end by 0 bases; junction bases not matched to a gene: 10. Germline V gives CDR1 MDHEN, CDR2 SYDVKM. The CDR3 DNA reads TGTGCCAGCAGCCACTTAAGCGGGACAGTGAACACTGAAGCTTTCTTT. This codes for CASSHLSGTVNTEAFF.

This chain joins TRBV12-3 or TRBV12-4 and TRBJ2-1, with 7 nucleotides matching TRBD1. After removal of 6 bases from V and 3 bases from J, the junction contained 5 bases not matched to a gene. The CDR3 is 14 residues long. CDR3 region: CASRTGSYYNEQFF. The DNA of the CDR3 is TGTGCCAGCAGGACAGGGTCCTACTACAATGAGCAGTTCTTC.

J is TRBJ2-1 and V is TRBV30; 16 nucleotides match TRBD2. With V trimmed by 5 bases and J by 4 bases, 14 bases remained unmatched. CDR1 and CDR2 from the germline V gene are GTSNPN and SVGIG (reference sequence). This CDR3 has 19 amino acids. CDR3 region: CAWATGTSGRAVMYNEQFF. The CDR3 nucleotides read TGTGCCTGGGCGACCGGGACTAGCGGGAGGGCGGTCATGTACAATGAGCAGTTCTTC.

This clonotype was observed at least ten times. The chain has TRBV12-3 or TRBV12-4 and TRBJ2-5, with D possibly being TRBD1 (6 bases). CDR3 length: 13 amino acids. The V and J ends lost 3 bases and 10 bases respectively, with 15 bases between them. This CDR3 reads CASSFPTRDNQYF. The CDR3, as DNA: TGTGCCAGCAGTTTTCCAACCCGGGACAACCAGTACTTC.

Many counts were recorded for this clonotype. This sequence joins TRBV28 and TRBJ1-6; TRBD1 matches 8 bases. Looked up from germline, CDR1 is MDHEN and CDR2 is SYDVKM. V gave up 2 bases and J gave up 9 bases; unmatched junction bases: 12. The CDR3 is 17 amino acids. The CDR3 spells CASSLVPDRESGSPLHF. The CDR3 region has the DNA TGTGCCAGCAGTTTAGTTCCGGACAGGGAGAGTGGTTCACCCCTCCACTTT. Combining the CDR3 with reference TRBV28 and TRBJ1-6 gives the whole variable domain DVKVTQSSRYLVKRTGEKVFLECVQDMDHENMFWYRQDPGLGLRLIYFSYDVKMKEKGDIPEGYSVSREKKERFSLILESASTNQTSMYLCASSLVPDRESGSPLHFGNGTRLTVT.

This clonotype was observed many times. A junction end diverges from the germline sequence, so it may reflect a read error. This chain connects TRBV5-1 to TRBJ2-5, with TRBD1 matching 12 bases. The CDR3 sequence is 15 residues long. Per germline, CDR1 SGHRS and CDR2 YFSETQ. The CDR3 nucleotides read TGTGCCAGCAGCCTGGGACAGGGGGCCGGGGAGACCCAGTACTTC. Translating it yields CASSLGQGAGETQYF.

Of note for this clonotype: This may be a read error: a much more frequent sequence differs by one nucleotide. The V and J genes are TRBV2 and TRBJ2-1; a weak D match, TRBD1 (5 bases). This CDR3 is 15 amino acids long. The germline V gene encodes CDR1 SNHLY and CDR2 FYNNEI. V was clipped by 5 bases and J by 5 bases, with 16 bases between them. The CDR3 DNA is TGTGCCAGCAGTCCTAGGGCAGGGTCGGACAATGAGCAGTTCTTC. Translation gives CASSPRAGSDNEQFF. The full variable domain, in which reference TRBV2 and TRBJ2-1 provide the parts outside the CDR3, is EPEVTQTPSHQVTQMGQEVILRCVPISNHLYFYWYRQILGQKVEFLVSFYNNEISEKSEIFDDQFSVERPDGSNFTLKIRSTKLEDSAMYFCASSPRAGSDNEQFFGPGTRLTVL.

This clonotype was counted only a few times. The rearrangement joins TRBV7-2 to TRBJ1-6; 9 nucleotides line up with TRBD1. The CDR3 has 15 residues. The ends lost 5 bases at V and 5 bases at J; junction bases unmatched: 4. Germline V CDR1 and CDR2: SGHTA, FQGNSA. Here the CDR3 DNA reads TGTGCCAGCAGCACTAACAGGGGGCATAATTCACCCCTCCACTTT. It specifies CASSTNRGHNSPLHF. The complete variable domain, with remaining parts taken from reference TRBV7-2 and TRBJ1-6, reads GAGVSQSPSNKVTEKGKDVELRCDPISGHTALYWYRQSLGQGLEFLIYFQGNSAPDKSGLPSDRFSAERTGGSVSTLTIQRTQQEDSAVYLCASSTNRGHNSPLHFGNGTRLTVT.

This clonotype was counted many times. The chain joins TRBV27 to TRBJ2-5; D possibly corresponds to TRBD2 (6 bases). The V end lost 3 bases, the J end lost 1 base, and 15 bases lay between the germline ends. This CDR3 is 16 amino acids long. The germline CDR1 and CDR2 sequences are MNHEY and SMNVEV (reference sequence). CDR3 sequence reads: CASSFLPVGGQETQYF. The CDR3 coding sequence is TGTGCCAGCAGTTTCCTCCCGGTGGGAGGCCAAGAGACCCAGTACTTC.

The rearrangement links TRBV6-1 to TRBJ2-7; 10 bases line up with TRBD2. This CDR3 spans 16 amino acids. CDR1 and CDR2 from the germline V gene are MNHNS and SASEGT. The trim removed 4 bases at V and 3 bases at J, leaving 9 bases unmatched. CDR3 nucleotides: TGTGCCAGCAGTGGAACGGGACTAGCGATCAGCTACGAGCAGTACTTC. It translates to CASSGTGLAISYEQYF.

This clonotype has more than one count but fewer than ten. The V gene is TRBV13, the J gene TRBJ1-2, with a weak D call TRBD1 (6 bases). CDR1 is PRHDT and CDR2 is FYEKMQ in the germline V gene (reference sequence). Trimming left V 8 bases short and J 4 bases short, with 14 bases between. The CDR3 totals 13 residues. The chain's CDR3 is CASRGGVLYGYTF. In DNA form, the CDR3 reads TGTGCCAGCCGAGGGGGAGTCCTCTATGGCTACACCTTC.

The chain has TRBV2 and TRBJ1-5; 9 bases fit TRBD1. With 8 bases clipped from V and 0 bases from J, the junction kept 11 bases outside the gene matches. CDR1 and CDR2 from the germline V gene are SNHLY and FYNNEI. CDR3 length: 17 amino acids. CDR3 nucleotides: TGTGCCAGCGGGTTCCGGGACAGGGACCATAGCAATCAGCCCCAGCATTTT. Translating gives CASGFRDRDHSNQPQHF.

Notes on this clonotype: No DNA is shown, since the ends of the CDR3 on it are uncertain; the CDR3 is the one TCRdb lists. This chain joins TRBV25-1 and TRBJ1-1; the D segment call TRBD1 is taken from the table without a DNA check. Germline V lookup: CDR1 MGHDK, CDR2 SYGVNS. Termini included, the CDR3 measures 24 amino acids. The CDR3 protein is CASTDQTSMYLCASSLIGGTEAFF.

This clonotype was observed a few times. This sequence joins TRBV28 and TRBJ2-3, with no clear D. V was pared by 5 bases and J by 1 base, with 10 bases between. Germline CDR1 MDHEN, CDR2 SYDVKM. This CDR3 comprises 14 residues. The CDR3: CASSGDAGTDTQYF. CDR3 nucleotide sequence: TGTGCCAGCAGTGGGGATGCTGGCACAGATACGCAGTATTTT.

This clonotype was counted at least ten times. V is TRBV24-1 and J is TRBJ2-7; 8 bases are a match to TRBD1. Germline CDR1 KGHDR, CDR2 SFDVKD. The J segment lost 3 bases and the V segment lost 5 bases, leaving 5 bases of the junction unmatched. The CDR3 spans 14 residues. The chain's CDR3 is CATSAGTGGYEQYF. In DNA form, the CDR3 reads TGTGCCACCAGTGCTGGGACAGGTGGCTACGAGCAGTACTTC.

This clonotype appeared once. The genes are TRBV4-3 and TRBJ2-4; D uncertain. Trimming left V 3 bases short and J 7 bases short, with 7 bases between. The length of the CDR3 is 12 residues. CDR1 and CDR2 (germline): LGHNA, YSLEER. CDR3 residues: CASSQEDNIQYF. CDR3 nucleotide sequence: TGCGCCAGCAGCCAGGAAGACAACATTCAGTACTTC.

This clonotype has just a few counts. V is TRBV5-1 and J is TRBJ2-4, with a weak D call TRBD1 (5 bases). CDR1 and CDR2 (germline): SGHRS, YFSETQ. The CDR3 covers 15 residues. Trimming cost V 1 base and J 3 bases, with 11 bases left between them. The CDR3 here is CASSLQGLDKNIQYF. The CDR3 DNA reads as TGCGCCAGCAGCTTGCAGGGATTGGACAAAAACATTCAGTACTTC.

This clonotype was seen repeatedly, ten times or more. The chain employs TRBV6-6 and TRBJ1-1, with a possible D match to TRBD1 (5 bases). The CDR3 has 15 residues. The V gene lost 0 bases and the J gene lost 0 bases, with 8 bases spanning the gap. The germline V gene has CDR1 MNHNY and CDR2 SVGAGI (reference sequence). This CDR3 is CASSYSGGVNTEAFF. Written as DNA, the CDR3 is TGTGCCAGCAGTTACTCCGGAGGGGTGAACACTGAAGCTTTCTTT.

This chain connects TRBV15 to TRBJ2-1, with 10 bases fitting TRBD2. CDR3 size: 13 residues. The V gene end was trimmed by 8 bases and the J gene end by 5 bases; junction bases not matched to a gene: 3. CDR1 and CDR2 from the germline V gene are LNHNV and YYDKDF (reference sequence). The CDR3 spells CATRTSGHNEQFF. CDR3 DNA sequence: TGTGCCACCCGGACTAGCGGTCACAATGAGCAGTTCTTC.

This clonotype was observed a few times. V usage is TRBV2 and J usage is TRBJ2-5, with D uncertain. Deletions cut 3 bases from V and 5 bases from J, with 1 base between. The CDR3 contains 10 residues. Germline V CDR1 and CDR2: SNHLY, FYNNEI. The CDR3 sequence is CASSDETQYF. In DNA, the CDR3 is TGTGCCAGCAGTGACGAGACCCAGTACTTC.